This passage covers 11 T cell receptor beta chains from one sample sequenced in a study of response to subunit inactivated influenza vaccine. MiXCR, run by TCRdb on the RT-PCR reads, gives a single entry per CDR3 protein. This table has under 850,000 distinct CDR3 sequences, about a fifth appearing once. Sequences were derived from PBMCs from blood, sampled roughly 5 days after vaccination. All receptors come from a man aged 45-60 years who received an inactivated influenza vaccine.

This clonotype was counted between two and nine times. Written as DNA, the CDR3 is TGTGCCAGCAGTCACAGAAAAGAGACCCAGTACTTC. Translating gives CASSHRKETQYF. V usage is TRBV6-5 and J usage is TRBJ2-5, with D uncertain. CDR3 length: 12 residues. CDR1 is MNHEY and CDR2 is SVGAGI in the germline V gene. V was cut by 5 bases and J by 3 bases, with 7 bases left in between.

This clonotype was picked up a small number of times. The J gene is TRBJ2-2, the V gene TRBV25-1; D is unclear. The CDR3 is 14 amino acids. Germline CDR1 is MGHDK and CDR2 is SYGVNS. The V end lost 6 bases, the J end lost 0 bases, and 8 bases lay between the germline ends. In DNA form, the CDR3 reads TGTGCCAGCAGACAAAACGCGAACACCGGGGAGCTGTTTTTT. This codes for CASRQNANTGELFF.

This clonotype was seen more than once but under ten times. CDR3 nucleotide sequence: TGTGCCAGCAGCATAGGGAACTCTGGGGCCAACGTCCTGACTTTC. As protein: CASSIGNSGANVLTF. This chain links TRBV7-2 with TRBJ2-6; D is undetermined. The germline V and J ends were trimmed by 5 bases and 0 bases, with 8 bases remaining between them. The CDR3 extends over 15 amino acids. Germline CDR1 is SGHTA and CDR2 is FQGNSA.

The rearrangement joins TRBV4-3 to TRBJ2-7; TRBD1 agrees at 10 bases. V lost 3 bases and J lost 5; bases outside the gene matches: 4. Germline-derived CDR1 and CDR2 are LGHNA and YSLEER. The CDR3 spans 14 residues. CDR3 DNA: TGCGCCAGCAGCCATTTGACAGGGGGCCACGAGCAGTACTTC. This gives the protein CASSHLTGGHEQYF.

This chain connects TRBV12-3 or TRBV12-4 to TRBJ1-6, with TRBD1 identical over 8 bases. Unmatched junction bases numbered 3, after V lost 5 bases and J lost 9 bases. CDR3 length equals 13 residues. Here the CDR3 reads CASSHTGGSPLHF. The CDR3 DNA sequence: TGTGCCAGCAGTCATACAGGGGGTTCACCCCTCCACTTT.

This clonotype was found once. This chain uses TRBV12-3 or TRBV12-4 with TRBJ2-1; a possible D gene is TRBD1 (5 bases). Trimming removed 6 bases at V and 9 bases at J, with 21 bases between. CDR3 length: 15 residues. CDR3: CASSPIPPWGGEQFF. In nucleotides, the CDR3 is TGTGCCAGCAGCCCGATTCCCCCTTGGGGCGGTGAGCAGTTCTTC.

This clonotype has only a few counts. The chain uses TRBV4-3 and TRBJ2-4; 9 bases match TRBD1. This CDR3 has 14 amino acids. V shed 3 bases and J 8 bases; nucleotides not matched to a gene: 5. Germline lookup yields CDR1 LGHNA and CDR2 YSLEER. The CDR3 DNA sequence: TGCGCCAGCAGCCAGACGACAGGGGGTTACATTCAGTACTTC. Translating gives CASSQTTGGYIQYF.

The chain has TRBV12-3 or TRBV12-4 and TRBJ2-2; D gene ambiguous. The CDR3 sequence is 16 residues long. The V end was cut by 2 bases, the J end by 4 bases, with 14 bases between. DNA of the CDR3: TGTGCCAGCAGTTTACTCGGAACTGGAATCACCGGGGAGCTGTTTTTT. Its protein product is CASSLLGTGITGELFF.

This sequence joins TRBV20-1 and TRBJ2-3, with unresolved D. The CDR3 sequence is 11 residues long. Trimming removed 7 bases from V and 5 bases from J, with 10 bases in between. Germline lookup yields CDR1 DFQATT and CDR2 SNEGSKA (reference sequence). The CDR3 DNA follows: TGCAGTGGCCCGTGGAGAGATACGCAGTATTTT. This translates into CSGPWRDTQYF.

This clonotype was observed a few times. The genes are TRBV5-6 and TRBJ2-2; D gene uncertain. Looked up from germline, CDR1 is SGHDT and CDR2 is YYEEEE. The V gene lost 1 base and the J gene lost 3 bases, with 4 bases spanning the gap. This CDR3 is built from 13 residues. For the CDR3, the DNA is TGTGCCAGCAGCTTGCGATACACCGGGGAGCTGTTTTTT. Encoded protein: CASSLRYTGELFF.

The sample holds a few counts of this clonotype. The CDR3 does not close with the conserved phenylalanine or tryptophan, likely indicating a read error. The limits of the CDR3 on the DNA are not certain, so only TCRdb's listed CDR3 is given. The chain uses TRBV20-1 and TRBJ2-3; TRBD1, the D gene given by the table, was not confirmed from the DNA. A total of 14 residues make up the CDR3, ends included. CDR1 DFQATT and CDR2 SNEGSKA come from the germline V gene (reference sequence). The CDR3 sequence is CSAREARGTGVSRD.